The 32 T cell receptor beta chains presented below share a single source sample, sequenced in a study of blood T cell repertoires in COVID-19. Data came from immunoSEQ multiplex PCR; TCRdb stores just in-frame clones and leaves some out. The profile covers 390,000 or so clones, with approximately 87% appearing a single time and around 10% taken by the ten largest. Sequences were obtained from PBMCs or T cells enriched from blood (not recorded which). Receptors were obtained from a woman between 45 and 65 years old who had recovered from COVID-19.

The V gene is TRBV11-3, the J gene TRBJ2-3; TRBD1 aligns across 10 bases. V was pared by 5 bases and J by 6 bases, with 5 bases of the junction left unmatched. The CDR3 sequence is 14 residues long. CDR1 is SGHNT, CDR2 YENEEA, per germline. CDR3 in DNA: TGTGCCAGCAGCCAGGGACAGGGGTGGGATACGCAGTATTTT. As protein: CASSQGQGWDTQYF.

J is TRBJ2-5 and V is TRBV7-9; the match to TRBD2 covers 7 bases. The J segment lost 2 bases and the V segment lost 3 bases, leaving 3 bases of the junction unmatched. The CDR3 runs to 14 residues. Germline V gives CDR1 SEHNR, CDR2 FQNEAQ (reference sequence). The CDR3 DNA follows: TGTGCCAGCAGCTTCTTTAGCGGGCAAGAGACCCAGTACTTC. Amino acids: CASSFFSGQETQYF.

Remarks on this clone: The CDR3 does not end in the conserved phenylalanine or tryptophan, so this is likely a read error. The limits of the CDR3 on the DNA are not certain, so only TCRdb's listed CDR3 is given. The chain is built from TRBV28 and TRBJ1-1. Counting both end residues, the CDR3 totals 8 amino acids. Germline CDR1 MDHEN, CDR2 SYDVKM. The CDR3 here is CRERRRSL.

V and J are TRBV30 and TRBJ2-1; 10 bases map to TRBD1. Germline-derived CDR1 and CDR2 are GTSNPN and SVGIG (reference sequence). The V segment lost 0 bases and the J segment 2 bases; nucleotides outside the gene matches: 4. The CDR3 runs 16 residues. Here the CDR3 DNA reads TGTGCCTGGAGTGTACAGGGACAGGGGACCTACAATGAGCAGTTCTTC. Translation: CAWSVQGQGTYNEQFF.

The CDR3 here is CASSRLAGEPTDTQYF. In DNA, the CDR3 is TGTGCCAGCAGCAGACTAGCGGGGGAACCCACAGATACGCAGTATTTT. V and J are TRBV7-9 and TRBJ2-3; TRBD2 aligns across 12 bases. The germline CDR1 and CDR2 sequences are SEHNR and FQNEAQ (reference sequence). CDR3 length: 16 amino acids. V lost 5 bases to trimming and J lost 2 bases; unmatched junction nucleotides: 5.

The chain employs TRBV2 and TRBJ1-5; the match to TRBD1 covers 8 bases. With 5 bases clipped from V and 6 bases from J, the junction kept 3 bases outside the gene matches. There are 13 residues in the CDR3. The germline V gene encodes CDR1 SNHLY and CDR2 FYNNEI. The CDR3 region is CASSTDRGQPQHF. CDR3 DNA: TGTGCCAGCAGTACAGACAGGGGTCAGCCCCAGCATTTT.

This sequence joins TRBV28 and TRBJ2-2, with TRBD1 identical over 7 bases. This CDR3 region has 16 residues. The V gene end was trimmed by 5 bases and the J gene end by 2 bases; junction bases not matched to a gene: 8. CDR1 MDHEN and CDR2 SYDVKM come from the germline V gene. DNA for the CDR3: TGTGCCAGCAGTCCCTCCGGGACAGCCAACACCGGGGAGCTGTTTTTT. This sequence encodes CASSPSGTANTGELFF. Based on the CDR3 plus reference TRBV28 and TRBJ2-2, the full variable domain is DVKVTQSSRYLVKRTGEKVFLECVQDMDHENMFWYRQDPGLGLRLIYFSYDVKMKEKGDIPEGYSVSREKKERFSLILESASTNQTSMYLCASSPSGTANTGELFFGEGSRLTVL.

V is TRBV20-1 and J is TRBJ1-5; 9 bases are a match to TRBD1. J gave up 7 bases and V 3 bases, and 13 bases lay outside the gene matches. Germline CDR1 and CDR2: DFQATT and SNEGSKA (reference sequence). This CDR3 is 16 amino acids long. For the CDR3, the DNA is TGCAGTGCTAGTGATCGAGGGACAGGGCCTTCGCAGCCCCAGCATTTT. Encoded protein: CSASDRGTGPSQPQHF.

This rearrangement joins TRBV5-6 to TRBJ1-6; no clear D gene. Deletions cut 2 bases from V and 0 bases from J, with 12 bases between. This CDR3 is 17 amino acids long. Germline-derived CDR1 and CDR2 are SGHDT and YYEEEE. CDR3 nucleotide sequence: TGTGCCAGCAGCTTACTACGGCAGAGCTCCTATAATTCACCCCTCCACTTT. Translated: CASSLLRQSSYNSPLHF.

This chain uses TRBV4-2 with TRBJ2-1; 16 bases are shared with TRBD2. Germline V lookup: CDR1 LGHNA, CDR2 YNFKEQ. The CDR3 runs 18 residues. Losses at the gene ends were 3 bases for V and 2 bases for J; bases not matched to a gene: 4. In nucleotides, the CDR3 is TGTGCCAGCAGCCAGGGACTAGCGGGGGGGATAACCTACAATGAGCAGTTCTTC. Translated, it gives CASSQGLAGGITYNEQFF.

V usage is TRBV4-2 and J usage is TRBJ1-2; D might be TRBD1 (5 bases). The germline V gene encodes CDR1 LGHNA and CDR2 YNFKEQ. The CDR3 sequence is 16 residues long. The V end was cut by 1 base, the J end by 0 bases, with 12 bases between. The CDR3 DNA reads as TGTGCCAGCAGCCAAGCCCCAGGGCGAGCTAACTATGGCTACACCTTC. It encodes CASSQAPGRANYGYTF.

The chain has TRBV30 and TRBJ1-5; D not certain. Trimming shortened V by 2 bases and J by 5 bases, and 10 bases separated the two germline ends. CDR1 GTSNPN and CDR2 SVGIG come from the germline V gene (reference sequence). The CDR3 consists of 13 residues. DNA of the CDR3: TGTGCCTGGAGTAGGCGGGAAGATCAGCCCCAGCATTTT. Its protein product is CAWSRREDQPQHF.

The rearrangement links TRBV4-2 to TRBJ1-2; D is unresolved. Germline CDR1 and CDR2: LGHNA and YNFKEQ. The CDR3 is 18 residues long. V was clipped by 0 bases and J by 7 bases, with 24 bases between them. CDR3 residues: CASSQEGRPDGPAGGYTF. The CDR3 DNA reads TGTGCCAGCAGCCAAGAGGGTCGACCGGACGGCCCTGCGGGTGGCTACACCTTC.

This clone has more than one count but fewer than ten. J is TRBJ1-1 and V is TRBV7-9; D is undetermined. The germline gives CDR1 SEHNR, CDR2 FQNEAQ (reference sequence). V was cut by 6 bases and J by 5 bases, with 13 bases left in between. CDR3 length: 13 residues. The CDR3 here is CASSRTAGTEAFF. The CDR3 DNA is TGTGCCAGCAGTCGTACGGCGGGGACTGAAGCTTTCTTT. Supplemented by reference TRBV7-9 and TRBJ1-1, the full variable domain reads DTGVSQNPRHKITKRGQNVTFRCDPISEHNRLYWYRQTLGQGPEFLTYFQNEAQLEKSRLLSDRFSAERPKGSFSTLEIQRTEQGDSAMYLCASSRTAGTEAFFGQGTRLTVV.

CDR3 protein: CASSEAQRQGYEQYF. The CDR3 DNA reads as TGTGCCAGCAGTGAAGCGCAAAGACAGGGATACGAGCAGTACTTC. This sequence joins TRBV2 and TRBJ2-7; 7 bases match TRBD1. With 0 bases clipped from V and 4 bases from J, the junction kept 6 bases outside the gene matches. Germline V lookup: CDR1 SNHLY, CDR2 FYNNEI. The CDR3 is made up of 15 amino acids.

This sequence joins TRBV28 and TRBJ2-2; no reliable D call. Trimming stripped 2 bases from V and 4 bases from J, with 5 bases between. The CDR3 is 13 residues long. Looked up from germline, CDR1 is MDHEN and CDR2 is SYDVKM. CDR3 sequence reads: CASSLISTGELFF. The CDR3 DNA reads TGTGCCAGCAGTTTAATCTCCACCGGGGAGCTGTTTTTT. Based on the CDR3 plus reference TRBV28 and TRBJ2-2, the full variable domain is DVKVTQSSRYLVKRTGEKVFLECVQDMDHENMFWYRQDPGLGLRLIYFSYDVKMKEKGDIPEGYSVSREKKERFSLILESASTNQTSMYLCASSLISTGELFFGEGSRLTVL.

V is TRBV9 and J is TRBJ2-1; 8 bases match TRBD2. This CDR3 comprises 15 residues. The V segment lost 2 bases and the J segment 7 bases; nucleotides outside the gene matches: 8. Germline CDR1 reads SGDLS; CDR2 reads YYNGEE. The CDR3 protein is CASSVGGGRLNEQFF. DNA for the CDR3: TGTGCCAGCAGCGTCGGCGGGGGGCGGTTAAATGAGCAGTTCTTC.

This chain uses TRBV3-1 (or the pseudogene TRBV3-2) with TRBJ1-5; D perhaps matches TRBD1 (5 bases). The length of the CDR3 is 15 residues. CDR1 LGHDT and CDR2 YNNKEL come from the germline V gene (reference sequence). Deletions cut 5 bases from V and 0 bases from J, with 11 bases between. Here the CDR3 reads CASSAGGNSNQPQHF. The CDR3 bases are TGTGCCAGCAGCGCGGGGGGGAATAGCAATCAGCCCCAGCATTTT.

The V and J genes are TRBV11-2 and TRBJ2-7, with a possible D match to TRBD2 (6 bases). From germline, CDR1 is SGHAT and CDR2 FQNNGV. This CDR3 has 15 amino acids. The V gene lost 1 base and the J gene lost 2 bases, with 12 bases spanning the gap. CDR3 nucleotides: TGTGCCAGCAGCTTAGGTGCTAGCGAGCCCTACGAGCAGTACTTC. Translating gives CASSLGASEPYEQYF. Complete variable domain (other parts from reference TRBV11-2 and TRBJ2-7): EAGVAQSPRYKIIEKRQSVAFWCNPISGHATLYWYQQILGQGPKLLIQFQNNGVVDDSQLPKDRFSAERLKGVDSTLKIQPAKLEDSAVYLCASSLGASEPYEQYFGPGTRLTVT.

This chain joins TRBV3-1 (or the pseudogene TRBV3-2) and TRBJ2-1; D possibly corresponds to TRBD2 (6 bases). There are 16 residues in the CDR3. Germline V gene data show CDR1 as LGHDT and CDR2 as YNNKEL (reference sequence). The ends were cut back, 1 base at V and 2 bases at J, with 12 bases in the middle. Here the CDR3 DNA reads TGTGCCAGCAGCCAAGTAACTAGCATGACCTACAATGAGCAGTTCTTC. This gives the protein CASSQVTSMTYNEQFF.

This clone occurred a few times. This chain uses TRBV19 with TRBJ1-5; the D is unclear. CDR1 is LNHDA and CDR2 is SQIVND in the germline V gene (reference sequence). V was cut by 8 bases and J by 9 bases, with 17 bases left in between. This CDR3 is 13 amino acids long. CDR3 amino acids: CASQRPLVGPQHF. The CDR3 DNA sequence: TGTGCCAGTCAACGTCCCCTAGTCGGGCCCCAGCATTTT.

Comments on this clone: Other DNA variants within this sample encode the same CDR3. V and J are TRBV7-9 and TRBJ1-2; maybe TRBD1 (5 bases). The ends were cut back, 5 bases at V and 4 bases at J, with 11 bases in the middle. The CDR3 loop spans 13 amino acids. Germline V CDR1 and CDR2: SEHNR, FQNEAQ (reference sequence). The CDR3 coding sequence is TGTGCCAGCAGCCGGGACTCCAGCTATGGCTACACCTTC. It specifies CASSRDSSYGYTF. The full variable domain, rest sourced from reference TRBV7-9 and TRBJ1-2, is DTGVSQNPRHKITKRGQNVTFRCDPISEHNRLYWYRQTLGQGPEFLTYFQNEAQLEKSRLLSDRFSAERPKGSFSTLEIQRTEQGDSAMYLCASSRDSSYGYTFGSGTRLTVV.

This clone was found a few times. The gene calls are TRBV6-2 or TRBV6-3 and TRBJ1-6; D is undetermined. This CDR3 has 14 residues. V gave up 2 bases and J gave up 7 bases, with 9 bases separating them. Per germline, CDR1 MNHEY and CDR2 SVGEGT. The CDR3 bases are TGTGCCAGCAGTTACGTCGGGGAAAATTCACCCCTCCACTTT. As protein: CASSYVGENSPLHF.

The chain employs TRBV5-1 and TRBJ2-1; no clear D gene. The CDR3 is made up of 12 amino acids. V was clipped by 4 bases and J by 5 bases, with 7 bases between them. The germline V gene has CDR1 SGHRS and CDR2 YFSETQ. In DNA, the CDR3 is TGCGCCAGCAGCCCGGAGCACAATGAGCAGTTCTTC. Translation gives CASSPEHNEQFF.

This chain connects TRBV4-1 to TRBJ2-7; TRBD1 aligns across 7 bases. J was trimmed by 5 bases and V by 4 bases; bases with no gene match: 11. CDR1 is MGHRA and CDR2 is YSYEKL in the germline V gene. CDR3 length: 15 residues. CDR3 loop: CASSPLPGQRNEQYF. The CDR3 DNA reads TGCGCCAGCAGCCCCCTGCCGGGACAGAGGAACGAGCAGTACTTC.

Comment on this clone: An end of the junction differs from the germline gene, which may be a read error. The CDR3 protein is CASSQDRSSGGRGF. CDR3 bases: TGCGCCAGCAGCCAAGATCGAAGTAGCGGGGGCCGTGGTTTT. The V and J genes are TRBV4-3 and TRBJ2-3, with 9 bases that match TRBD2. Germline loops: CDR1 LGHNA, CDR2 YSLEER. CDR3 length: 14 amino acids.

This chain joins TRBV7-9 and TRBJ1-1; unclear D gene. CDR1 is SEHNR, CDR2 FQNEAQ, per germline (reference sequence). The V and J ends lost 3 bases and 4 bases respectively, with 12 bases between them. CDR3 size: 14 residues. CDR3 sequence reads: CASSFTQAGTEAFF. The CDR3, as DNA: TGTGCCAGCAGCTTTACCCAAGCGGGCACTGAAGCTTTCTTT.

V usage is TRBV7-2 and J usage is TRBJ2-1, with D perhaps TRBD2 (6 bases). CDR1 and CDR2 from the germline V gene are SGHTA and FQGNSA. Trimming removed 1 base at V and 0 bases at J, with 10 bases between. The CDR3 sequence is 16 residues long. CDR3 protein: CASSLVGGGSYNEQFF. Here the CDR3 DNA reads TGTGCCAGCAGCTTAGTGGGGGGAGGCTCCTACAATGAGCAGTTCTTC.

The chain is built from TRBV7-8 and TRBJ2-1, with TRBD2 identical over 10 bases. Looked up from germline, CDR1 is SGHVS and CDR2 is FQNEAQ. CDR3 length equals 15 residues. V trimming: 5 bases; J trimming: 6 bases; junction bases outside the gene matches: 7. The CDR3 DNA is TGTGCCAGCAGCCCAAAGCGGGGGGGCCTCAATGAGCAGTTCTTC. Its protein product is CASSPKRGGLNEQFF.

This sequence joins TRBV25-1 and TRBJ1-4; 11 bases fit TRBD1. Germline assignment: CDR1 MGHDK and CDR2 SYGVNS. This CDR3 comprises 15 residues. V trimming: 4 bases; J trimming: 8 bases; junction bases outside the gene matches: 6. The CDR3 region has the DNA TGTGCCAGCAGTGGAGGACAGGGGGCGTGGGAAAAACTGTTTTTT. Its protein is CASSGGQGAWEKLFF.

This sequence joins TRBV7-2 and TRBJ2-3; tentatively, D is TRBD1 (5 bases). The V end was cut by 1 base, the J end by 3 bases, with 20 bases between. This CDR3 is 18 amino acids long. In germline, CDR1 is SGHTA, CDR2 FQGNSA. The CDR3 DNA is TGTGCCAGCAGCTTAGTTTTTCAGGGTCAGGGCCTGACAGATACGCAGTATTTT. The encoded protein is CASSLVFQGQGLTDTQYF.

The chain recombines TRBV30 with TRBJ1-1, with a tentative D call TRBD1 (6 bases). Germline CDR1 reads GTSNPN; CDR2 reads SVGIG (reference sequence). The ends were cut back, 4 bases at V and 3 bases at J, with 12 bases in the middle. The CDR3 is 13 amino acids. Here the CDR3 DNA reads TGTGCCTGGATGGACAGTCCGGACACTGAAGCTTTCTTT. Translation gives CAWMDSPDTEAFF.